This T cell receptor (beta chain) was recorded in a study of blood T cell repertoires in COVID-19. Study in general: Specimens from acute and convalescent COVID-19 originated in the United States, Italy and Spain. In each case, the material was cDNA or gDNA derived from T cells, B-cell-depleted T cells, or PBMCs.

Original methodology: Estimation of nucleated cell counts was performed using reference gene primer amplification. Some clones are missing from TCRdb's copy, which holds only in-frame ones; the method was immunoSEQ multiplex PCR. The V and J calls and clone size are taken from that table; D and trimming were inferred from the DNA. The sample has a few hundred thousand clones, approximately 85% seen once; the top ten hold 0.85% to 0.9%. Germline V CDR1 and CDR2: SGHAT, FQDESV (reference sequence). The V gene end was trimmed by 5 bases and the J gene end by 1 base; junction bases not matched to a gene: 4. The length of the CDR3 is 14 residues. Enrollment of patients from Seattle took place during active infection, with longitudinal follow-up. This clone was found a few times.

This clonotype originated in a human donor with COVID-19, enrolled during active disease. The donor label of this sample is uncertain. V is TRBV11-1 and J is TRBJ1-1, with 7 bases identical to TRBD1. The sample was peripheral blood. CDR3 bases: TGTGCCAGCAGCCCCCAGGGGGAGAACACTGAAGCTTTCTTT. Encoded protein: CASSPQGENTEAFF.